This T cell receptor (beta chain) was identified during a study of siplizumab effects on memory and regulatory T cells. Assay used: immunoSEQ multiplex PCR; TCRdb lists only in-frame clones, some missing. The profile shows about 56,000 clones, about 98% of them singletons. Overall study results and limits: Proliferating Tregs in siplizumab cultures were never verified as suppressive. Naive T cells appeared more diverse than memory cells and seemed to be major alloresponse contributors.

Turning to this clone: Antigen: not known.

This CDR3 region has 18 residues. Germline-derived CDR1 and CDR2 are SGHDT and YYEEEE. The germline V and J ends were trimmed by 0 bases and 0 bases, with 13 bases remaining between them. The TCR sequence derives from a human donor in good health. The genes are TRBV5-6 and TRBJ2-6; D is undetermined. Input material: naive CD8+ T cells sorted from blood. The CDR3 nucleotides read TGTGCCAGCAGCTTGGTTTGGGGTCAAAGCTCTGGGGCCAACGTCCTGACTTTC. It is translated as CASSLVWGQSSGANVLTF.